This entry features one T cell receptor (beta chain) sequence. It lacks a known antigen. The record has no base qualities; no much larger clone is one base away. The germline V gene supplies CDR1 SNHLY and CDR2 FYNNEI. Including the terminal cysteine and phenylalanine, the CDR3 comprises 16 residues. Left in the record is the CDR3 DNA by itself, 48 bases read in frame from the first base. Between the V and J ends, shortened by 3 bases and 3 bases respectively, the junction contains 18 bases. This entry belongs to a study of OX40 agonist ivuxolimab in advanced cancers. Study-wide context: Ivuxolimab was a fully human IgG2 agonistic monoclonal antibody targeting the costimulatory receptor OX40 (CD134). Intravenous ivuxolimab was administered to patients every 2 weeks at six dose levels: 0.01, 0.1, 0.3, 1.5, 3 and 10 mg/kg. Of the approximately 53 patients in dose escalation, 19 had hepatocellular carcinoma, approximately 15 had melanoma, 9 had renal cell carcinoma and 9 had head and neck cancer. A male proportion of 82.7% and a mean age of roughly 55 years, ranging from 23 to 79, were recorded for the dose-escalation cohort. Prior anti-PD-1, anti-PD-L1 or anti-CTLA-4 therapy was permitted, and checkpoint inhibitors had been received by around 40% of dose-escalation patients. Partial responses occurred in three dose-escalation patients: two with cutaneous melanoma and one with hepatocellular carcinoma. The point of sequencing TCRbeta in the periphery was to test whether ivuxolimab changed TCR sequence diversity and drove clonal T-cell expansion. The paper describes the monotherapy dose-escalation part (N of about 47 patients) of the phase I trial of ivuxolimab.

To sequence the TCRbeta CDR3 region, genomic DNA was isolated from the sorted cells. TCRbeta CDR3 regions were sequenced using the immunoSEQ Assay. Here the immuneACCESS table is served through TCRdb, limited to in-frame sequences with V and J called. Missing clones are a known gap in these copies; in checked studies unresolved V genes cover under half, and the rest lacks a known reason. The table for this sample lists 65,000 to 95,000 clones; roughly 94% of them were counted only once. Jointly, the top ten make up 8.5% to 10% of the sample. Patients with a history of autoimmune disease or receiving systemic immunosuppression were excluded from the trial. Peripheral blood for TCR sequencing was collected from all dose cohorts at baseline, on cycle 4 day 1, and on cycle 7 day 1. Samples came from an open-label, multicenter, first-in-human phase I dose-escalation trial of ivuxolimab. Adults with locally advanced or metastatic melanoma, renal cell carcinoma, hepatocellular carcinoma or head and neck squamous cell carcinoma were enrolled in the trial. Before TCR sequencing, CD4+ and CD8+ T cells were separately sorted from peripheral blood.

On the study overall, not on this receptor specifically: Low levels of normalized T-cell clonal expansion were also seen in some nonresponding patients. In partial responders in the 0.1-3.0 mg/kg groups, normalized peripheral clonal expansion was found to be among the lowest, especially among CD8+ T cells. Which antigens the clonally expanded peripheral T cells were specific for was not determined. Clonal expansion of both CD4+ and CD8+ blood T cells was observed from baseline to week 6 at doses 0.1 to 3.0 mg/kg. After ivuxolimab, CD8+ T cells had more expanded clones than CD4+ T cells on average.

Recombination linked TRBV2 to TRBJ2-7; TRBD2 is a possible D gene, resting on 6 matching bases. The receptor was isolated from an adult with an advanced solid tumor such as melanoma, head and neck, liver or kidney cancer. The material sequenced was CD4+ or CD8+ T cells sorted from blood, taken in a trial of the OX40 agonist ivuxolimab. The CDR3: CASSDVGALGGYEQYF. The nucleotide sequence reads TGTGCCAGCAGTGATGTTGGGGCTCTCGGGGGCTACGAGCAGTACTTC.